Given below is one TCR beta chain in context. Its antigen remains unidentified. This sample is drawn from a study of OX40 agonist ivuxolimab in advanced cancers. Trimming cost V 0 bases and J 10 bases, with 6 bases left between them. Germline values: CDR1 GTSNPN, CDR2 SVGIG (reference sequence). CDR3 length: 11 amino acids. Some clones are missing from TCRdb's copy, which holds only in-frame ones; the method was immunoSEQ multiplex PCR. This table holds 69,000 or so clones, over 65% found once. General observations from the study: Average numbers of expanded clones were greater in CD8+ T cells than in CD4+. Dosing at 0.1 to 3.0 mg/kg was accompanied by clonal expansion of CD4+ and CD8+ blood T cells by week 6.

This material consisted of CD4+ or CD8+ T cells sorted from blood, taken in a trial of the OX40 agonist ivuxolimab. The V gene is TRBV30, the J gene TRBJ1-4; D gene ambiguous. This receptor was taken from an adult with an advanced solid tumor such as melanoma, head and neck, liver or kidney cancer. The CDR3 coding sequence is TGTGCCTGGAGTGTCGGACCAAAACTGTTTTTT. Translation gives CAWSVGPKLFF.